The sequence of this TCR beta chain was determined in a study of human T cells and chemical hapten exposure. Across the whole study: Patients got weekly scalp diphenylcyclopropenone doses over the approximately 24-week study. Patients, largely female, had alopecia areata, totalis or universalis. Study-wide points: Versus controls, expanded TCRs had significantly more large CDR3 similarity clusters.

The time point is: pre-sensitization, week 0. Regarding treatment: therapeutic diphenylcyclopropenone sensitization with weekly scalp DPC. The CDR3 length is 15 residues. Trimming removed 8 bases at V and 0 bases at J, with 14 bases between. The V gene's germline CDR1 is SGHRS and CDR2 YFSETQ. The library attached unique molecular identifiers to individual cDNA molecules. TCRdb reanalysed the RACE reads using MiXCR and keeps one entry per CDR3 protein. The sample lists 150,000 to 200,000 distinct CDR3 sequences; around 30% were seen once. This clonotype was counted only a few times. The antigen remains undetermined.

V and J are TRBV5-1 and TRBJ1-4; D unresolved. Sample: whole blood, taken in connection with sensitization to the hapten diphenylcyclopropenone (DPC). The source of this sequence is a woman in her twenties or thirties with alopecia areata. Some clones in this sample may be carry-over from other donors' samples. CDR3 coding DNA: TGCGCCAGTAAGAATGGGGTTGCAACTAATGAAAAACTGTTTTTT. This codes for CASKNGVATNEKLFF.